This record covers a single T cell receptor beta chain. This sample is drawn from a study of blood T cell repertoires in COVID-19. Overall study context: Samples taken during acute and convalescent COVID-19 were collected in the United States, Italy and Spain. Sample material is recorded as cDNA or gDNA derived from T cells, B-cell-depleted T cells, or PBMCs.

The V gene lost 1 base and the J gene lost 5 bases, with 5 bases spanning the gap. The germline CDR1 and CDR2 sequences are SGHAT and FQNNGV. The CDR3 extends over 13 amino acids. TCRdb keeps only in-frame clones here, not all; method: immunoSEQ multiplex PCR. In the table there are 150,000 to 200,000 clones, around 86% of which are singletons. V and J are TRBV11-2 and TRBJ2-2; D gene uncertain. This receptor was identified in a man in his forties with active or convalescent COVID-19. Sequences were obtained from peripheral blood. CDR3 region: CASSLALTGELFF. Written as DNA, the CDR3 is TGTGCCAGCAGCTTAGCATTGACCGGGGAGCTGTTTTTT.